Below, 10 T cell receptor beta chains from the same sample are listed, as sequenced in a study of siplizumab effects on memory and regulatory T cells. TCRdb's copy holds only in-frame clones and misses some; the assay was immunoSEQ multiplex PCR. The sample yields some 87,000 clones, 90% seen once. The material sequenced was CD4+ T cells sorted from blood. These receptor sequences come from a human donor in good health.

CDR3 nucleotide sequence: TGTGCCAGCAGGGGGAATGGAAACACCATATATTTT. Protein: CASRGNGNTIYF. This chain uses TRBV2 with TRBJ1-3; D gene ambiguous. This CDR3 spans 12 amino acids. V lost 6 bases and J lost 3, with 6 bases in between. Per the germline V gene, CDR1 is SNHLY and CDR2 is FYNNEI.

The J gene is TRBJ2-3, the V gene TRBV15; 10 bases map to TRBD2. Per germline, CDR1 LNHNV and CDR2 YYDKDF (reference sequence). V trimming: 0 bases; J trimming: 6 bases; junction bases outside the gene matches: 9. The length of the CDR3 is 17 residues. The CDR3 region is CATSRDKSLAGVDTQYF. The CDR3 bases are TGTGCCACCAGCAGAGATAAGTCCCTAGCGGGAGTGGATACGCAGTATTTT.

The V gene is TRBV4-2, the J gene TRBJ1-4; maybe TRBD1 (5 bases). This CDR3 has 14 amino acids. V was pared by 4 bases and J by 5 bases, with 11 bases between. Germline V CDR1 and CDR2: LGHNA, YNFKEQ. The CDR3 here is CASSRDRLNEKLFF. The DNA of the CDR3 is TGTGCCAGCAGCCGCGACAGATTGAATGAAAAACTGTTTTTT.

This clone turned up a few times. J is TRBJ1-4 and V is TRBV15; D unresolved. The CDR3 extends over 14 amino acids. Trimming took 1 base from V and 0 from J, leaving 3 bases between them. Germline loops: CDR1 LNHNV, CDR2 YYDKDF (reference sequence). In DNA form, the CDR3 reads TGTGCCACCAGCAGAGTTTCAACTAATGAAAAACTGTTTTTT. Translating gives CATSRVSTNEKLFF.

The CDR3 nucleotides are TGTGCCAGCAGCGGAGTGACAGGGGTGGCTAATGAAAAACTGTTTTTT. It specifies CASSGVTGVANEKLFF. The chain combines TRBV7-9 with TRBJ1-4; 8 bases align to TRBD1. Germline V CDR1 and CDR2: SEHNR, FQNEAQ (reference sequence). The CDR3 sequence is 16 residues long. The junction had 8 bases not matched to a gene; V was cut back by 5 bases and J by 3 bases.

V gene TRBV9 combines with J gene TRBJ2-3; D call uncertain. The CDR3 totals 15 residues. Between the trimmed V and J ends, which lost 0 bases and 2 bases, there was a span of 10 bases. The germline V gene has CDR1 SGDLS and CDR2 YYNGEE. This CDR3 reads CASSVGPPFTDTQYF. The CDR3 bases are TGTGCCAGCAGCGTAGGACCCCCCTTCACAGATACGCAGTATTTT.

The J gene is TRBJ2-1, the V gene TRBV7-6; D possibly matches TRBD1 or TRBD2 (5 bases each). Between the trimmed V and J ends, which lost 5 bases and 0 bases, there was a span of 17 bases. The CDR3 is 17 amino acids. Germline V gives CDR1 SGHVS, CDR2 FNYEAQ. CDR3 amino acids: CASSQETGTNSYNEQFF. CDR3 nucleotides: TGTGCCAGCAGCCAAGAGACCGGGACCAACTCCTACAATGAGCAGTTCTTC.

This rearrangement joins TRBV4-2 to TRBJ2-7, with 15 positions matching TRBD2. After removal of 4 bases from V and 0 bases from J, the junction contained 10 bases not matched to a gene. The CDR3 loop spans 19 amino acids. The germline V gene encodes CDR1 LGHNA and CDR2 YNFKEQ. CDR3 nucleotide sequence: TGTGCCAGCAGCCCTGAGGGGGGACTAGCGGGAGGCTACTCCTACGAGCAGTACTTC. Translation gives CASSPEGGLAGGYSYEQYF.

The chain uses TRBV7-9 and TRBJ2-6; 8 positions match TRBD1. V gave up 4 bases and J gave up 9 bases; unmatched junction bases: 2. From germline, CDR1 is SEHNR and CDR2 FQNEAQ (reference sequence). The CDR3 consists of 13 residues. CDR3 sequence reads: CASSSGTGNVLTF. CDR3 bases: TGTGCCAGCAGCTCAGGGACAGGCAACGTCCTGACTTTC.

The chain links TRBV28 to TRBJ1-3; D is unclear. V lost 6 bases, J lost 0 bases, and 12 bases lay in between. Germline V gene sequence: CDR1 MDHEN, CDR2 SYDVKM. The CDR3 is made up of 15 amino acids. CDR3 nucleotide sequence: TGTGCCAGCAGCCGATCGGGCCACTCTGGAAACACCATATATTTT. It codes for CASSRSGHSGNTIYF.